A single sample is the source of the 17 T cell receptor beta chains below, sequenced in a study of memory CD4+ T cells and cytomegalovirus serostatus. Produced via immunoSEQ multiplex PCR; TCRdb's table is partial and in-frame only. The sample gives about 60,000 clones, 60% to 75% of which show up once; about 2.4% is in the top ten. The sort gate was single viable CD3+CD4+CD8-CD45RO+ cells for memory CD4+ T cells. The source material was memory CD4+ T cells from blood. The source is an adult in good health and CMV-seropositive.

V is TRBV5-6 and J is TRBJ1-2; 7 bases align to TRBD1. V dropped 3 bases and J dropped 8; count of bases not matched to a gene: 7. The CDR3 spans 13 residues. CDR1 and CDR2 from the germline V gene are SGHDT and YYEEEE. Here the CDR3 DNA reads TGTGCCAGCAGCTCTCAGGGGGTGGGCGGCTACACCTTC. It codes for CASSSQGVGGYTF.

The chain uses TRBV30 and TRBJ2-5; D may be TRBD1 or TRBD2 (5 bases each). Germline V gene lookup returns CDR1 GTSNPN and CDR2 SVGIG (reference sequence). This CDR3 contains 11 residues. V gave up 5 bases and J gave up 4 bases, with 8 bases separating them. The CDR3 nucleotides are TGTGCCTGGGATGGGGGAGAGACCCAGTACTTC. It yields the protein CAWDGGETQYF. The full variable domain, completed using reference TRBV30 and TRBJ2-5, is SQTIHQWPATLVQPVGSPLSLECTVEGTSNPNLYWYRQAAGRGLQLLFYSVGIGQISSEVPQNLSASRPQDRQFILSSKKLLLSDSGFYLCAWDGGETQYFGPGTRLLVL.

In regard to this clone: The same CDR3 is also encoded by other DNA sequences in this sample. V and J are TRBV5-1 and TRBJ2-3; D may match TRBD1 or TRBD2 (5 bases each). V lost 1 base and J 1 base, leaving 10 bases between the germline ends. The CDR3 loop spans 15 amino acids. Germline CDR1 reads SGHRS; CDR2 reads YFSETQ. The CDR3 loop is CASSLRGVGTDTQYF. The CDR3 DNA reads as TGCGCCAGCAGCTTGAGGGGAGTCGGCACAGATACGCAGTATTTT.

The J gene is TRBJ2-3, the V gene TRBV7-3, with 10 positions matching TRBD2. Germline values: CDR1 SGHTA, CDR2 FQGTGA. The CDR3 contains 17 residues. V shed 5 bases, J shed 5 bases, and the junction held 13 bases outside the gene matches. The CDR3, as DNA: TGTGCCAGCAGCCCCCGTTCCAGCGGGAGGGCGGAAGATACGCAGTATTTT. Its translation: CASSPRSSGRAEDTQYF.

V gene TRBV30 combines with J gene TRBJ2-1, with D hard to call. Deletions cut 2 bases from V and 6 bases from J, with 17 bases between. This CDR3 region has 15 residues. Germline V gives CDR1 GTSNPN, CDR2 SVGIG (reference sequence). In DNA form, the CDR3 reads TGTGCCTGGAGTTCGGGTCCCTCAGTTCGCAATGAGCAGTTCTTC. Protein: CAWSSGPSVRNEQFF.

This clone has a single count. This chain uses TRBV29-1 with TRBJ2-5; either TRBD1 or TRBD2 may fit D (7 bases each). Germline CDR1 is SQVTM and CDR2 is ANQGSEA. Trimming stripped 6 bases from V and 2 bases from J, with 19 bases between. The CDR3 spans 15 residues. The chain's CDR3 is CSVRGEGARQETQYF. The CDR3 DNA sequence: TGCAGCGTCCGCGGGGAGGGGGCGCGACAAGAGACCCAGTACTTC.

The rearrangement joins TRBV2 to TRBJ1-2; D unresolved. Germline V gene sequence: CDR1 SNHLY, CDR2 FYNNEI. V lost 2 bases, J lost 8 bases, and 15 bases lay in between. The CDR3 is 14 amino acids. The CDR3 DNA is TGTGCCAGCAGTGAATTGGGGTCCCAATACGGCTACACCTTC. Translation gives CASSELGSQYGYTF.

The rearrangement joins TRBV19 to TRBJ1-3; D is undetermined. V gave up 3 bases and J gave up 2 bases, with 5 bases separating them. The CDR3 is 13 amino acids. CDR1 is LNHDA, CDR2 SQIVND, per germline (reference sequence). The CDR3 sequence is CASSIKPGNTIYF. CDR3 nucleotide sequence: TGTGCCAGTAGTATCAAACCTGGAAACACCATATATTTT.

The chain employs TRBV28 and TRBJ2-7; D ambiguous. V gave up 10 bases and J gave up 0 bases, with 10 bases separating them. Looked up from germline, CDR1 is MDHEN and CDR2 is SYDVKM. CDR3 length equals 12 residues. The CDR3 nucleotides are TGTGCCACCCGACAAAGCTCCTACGAGCAGTACTTC. It codes for CATRQSSYEQYF.

The chain employs TRBV6-5 and TRBJ2-1; 9 nucleotides match TRBD2. The V gene end was trimmed by 8 bases and the J gene end by 8 bases; junction bases not matched to a gene: 10. The CDR3 has 14 residues. The germline V gene encodes CDR1 MNHEY and CDR2 SVGAGI. The CDR3 region has the DNA TGTGCCAGCGGTAGCGGGAGCCGAACCGATGAGCAGTTCTTC. Amino acid sequence: CASGSGSRTDEQFF.

The rearrangement uses TRBV19 and TRBJ1-3; 7 bases are a match to TRBD1. The germline V gene encodes CDR1 LNHDA and CDR2 SQIVND (reference sequence). V lost 5 bases to trimming and J lost 2 bases; unmatched junction nucleotides: 6. The length of the CDR3 is 15 residues. Here the CDR3 DNA reads TGTGCCAGTAGTGTATTACAGGGGACTGGAAACACCATATATTTT. Translation gives CASSVLQGTGNTIYF.

V gene TRBV28 combines with J gene TRBJ1-5; TRBD1 matches 7 bases. Germline CDR1 reads MDHEN; CDR2 reads SYDVKM. V gave up 6 bases and J gave up 6 bases; unmatched junction bases: 5. There are 13 residues in the CDR3. CDR3 nucleotides: TGTGCCAGCAGCGACAGGGTGGGTCAGCCCCAGCATTTT. It yields the protein CASSDRVGQPQHF. The full variable domain, completed using reference TRBV28 and TRBJ1-5, is DVKVTQSSRYLVKRTGEKVFLECVQDMDHENMFWYRQDPGLGLRLIYFSYDVKMKEKGDIPEGYSVSREKKERFSLILESASTNQTSMYLCASSDRVGQPQHFGDGTRLSIL.

J is TRBJ1-2 and V is TRBV6-1; a weak D match, TRBD1 (6 bases). The CDR3 is 14 residues long. The ends were cut back, 5 bases at V and 4 bases at J, with 14 bases in the middle. Germline values: CDR1 MNHNS, CDR2 SASEGT. The CDR3 here is CASSIDRSLYGYTF. In nucleotides, the CDR3 is TGTGCCAGCAGTATTGACAGGTCCCTCTATGGCTACACCTTC.

This clone appeared a few times. The rearrangement joins TRBV18 to TRBJ1-1; a weak D match, TRBD1 (6 bases). CDR3 length: 17 residues. V was clipped by 3 bases and J by 3 bases, with 20 bases between them. Per the germline V gene, CDR1 is KGHSH and CDR2 is LQKENI. This CDR3 is CASSPQYSTGGDTEAFF. The CDR3 DNA sequence: TGTGCCAGCTCACCCCAGTACTCGACAGGAGGGGACACTGAAGCTTTCTTT.

This chain uses TRBV27 with TRBJ2-3, with 13 nucleotides matching TRBD2. Losses at the gene ends were 5 bases for V and 4 bases for J; bases not matched to a gene: 12. The CDR3 contains 18 residues. CDR1 is MNHEY and CDR2 is SMNVEV in the germline V gene (reference sequence). In DNA form, the CDR3 reads TGTGCCAGCAGTCTCAGCCGGACTAGCGGGAGTAGGGCAGATACGCAGTATTTT. Its translation: CASSLSRTSGSRADTQYF.

The chain links TRBV6-5 to TRBJ1-3; D call uncertain. Per the germline V gene, CDR1 is MNHEY and CDR2 is SVGAGI. Trimming shortened V by 0 bases and J by 4 bases, and 13 bases separated the two germline ends. This CDR3 contains 16 residues. The CDR3 nucleotides are TGTGCCAGCAGTTACTCGATAGGGCTACCCGGAAACACCATATATTTT. It encodes CASSYSIGLPGNTIYF.

The CDR3 spells CASSLRQGGQPQHF. In nucleotides, the CDR3 is TGTGCCAGCAGTTTACGACAGGGGGGGCAGCCCCAGCATTTT. The rearrangement uses TRBV28 and TRBJ1-5; TRBD1 matches at 9 bases. The length of the CDR3 is 14 residues. Germline CDR1 and CDR2: MDHEN and SYDVKM. V gave up 2 bases and J gave up 7 bases; unmatched junction bases: 3.